The T cell receptor (beta chain) described here comes from a study of chemoradiotherapy in HPV16-positive cancers. Repeated repertoire sampling spanned the course of chemoradiotherapy. Whole-study results and caveats: During treatment, candidate HPV-specific clones and E7-related motifs expanded in tumor.

Clones were sequenced by immunoSEQ multiplex PCR, and TCRdb holds only the in-frame ones, with some missing. Of around 9,700 clones in the sample, about 68% were seen once. Details on this clone: Its antigen is unknown.

The CDR3 has 15 amino acids. Germline V gives CDR1 SGDLS, CDR2 YYNGEE. V gave up 0 bases and J gave up 7 bases, with 11 bases separating them. The specimen was obtained from a patient who underwent chemoradiotherapy. The clonotype originates from a human donor with HPV-associated anogenital cancer. This chain joins TRBV9 and TRBJ1-6; D perhaps matches TRBD1 (6 bases). The CDR3 is CASSVGTDPNSPLHF. DNA for the CDR3: TGTGCCAGCAGCGTAGGGACAGACCCCAATTCACCCCTCCACTTT.